This T cell receptor (beta chain) was profiled in a study of blood T cell repertoires in COVID-19. The repertoire was sequenced with immunoSEQ multiplex PCR; TCRdb's copy has only in-frame clones and lacks some. The table lists 200,000 or so clones, about 90% of them singletons. V lost 8 bases to trimming and J lost 5 bases; unmatched junction nucleotides: 11. Germline V CDR1 and CDR2: LNHDA, SQIVND (reference sequence). The CDR3 length is 16 residues. Sequences were obtained from PBMCs or T cells enriched from blood (not recorded which). The chain combines TRBV19 with TRBJ2-5, with TRBD2 matching over 13 bases. This sequence was found in a woman aged 25-40 years who had been exposed to COVID-19. The CDR3 protein is CASGALAGGPEETQYF. As DNA, the CDR3 is TGTGCCAGTGGGGCACTAGCGGGAGGGCCGGAGGAGACCCAGTACTTC.